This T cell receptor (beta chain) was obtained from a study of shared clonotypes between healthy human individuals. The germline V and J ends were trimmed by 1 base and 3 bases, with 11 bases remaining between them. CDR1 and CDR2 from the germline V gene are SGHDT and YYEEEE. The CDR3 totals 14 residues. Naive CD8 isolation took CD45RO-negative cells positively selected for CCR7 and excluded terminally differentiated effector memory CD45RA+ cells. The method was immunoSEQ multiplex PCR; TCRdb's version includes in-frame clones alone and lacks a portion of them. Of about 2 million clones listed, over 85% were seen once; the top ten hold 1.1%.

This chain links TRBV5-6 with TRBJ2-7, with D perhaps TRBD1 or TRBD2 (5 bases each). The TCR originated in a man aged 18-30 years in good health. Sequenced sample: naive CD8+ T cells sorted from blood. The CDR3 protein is CASSLMGEYYEQYF. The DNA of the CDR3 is TGTGCCAGCAGCTTGATGGGGGAATACTACGAGCAGTACTTC.